This T cell receptor (beta chain) derives from a study of CD8+CD57+ T cells in acquired aplastic anemia. Germline V gene sequence: CDR1 SGHDN, CDR2 FVKESK. The CDR3 has 13 residues. V was clipped by 4 bases and J by 4 bases; unmatched bases: 2. Genomic DNA templated the TCR beta VDJ and CDR3 profiling. A single record per CDR3 protein comes from TCRdb applying MiXCR to the reads. Of around 190,000 distinct CDR3 sequences listed, approximately 48% are singletons. Study-wide findings and caveats: Sharing between patients and controls was observed for around 30 CD8+ CDR3 sequences. Simpson's diversity of CD8+ cells was not significantly different in patients compared with controls.

This clonotype was picked up a small number of times. Its target is not known. A read error may explain this, as a much larger clone is one base away. The authors sequenced patients whose flow cytometry had shown CD8+CD57+ cell expansion. The diagnosis in all patients was severe acquired aplastic anemia. No patient had been given any therapy when blood was sampled. The material sequenced was sorted CD4+, CD8+, or CD8+CD57+ T cells (not recorded which) from PBMCs. The chain combines TRBV14 with TRBJ1-2; 8 bases align to TRBD1. The origin of this receptor is a human donor with aplastic anemia. The CDR3 here is CASSLDRVYGYTF. In DNA, the CDR3 is TGTGCCAGCAGCCTGGACAGGGTCTATGGCTACACCTTC.